This is a list of T cell receptor beta chains from one sample in a study of blood T cell repertoires in COVID-19. TCRdb keeps only in-frame clones here, not all; method: immunoSEQ multiplex PCR. The sample yields about 31,000 clones, under 95% seen once. Sequencing used peripheral blood. Receptor source: a man between 65 and 80 years old with active or convalescent COVID-19. CDR3s include the opening cysteine and the closing phenylalanine or tryptophan. D genes are given only for firm matches. Part of the rows lack a size; the others show once, few, many or a class for expanded clones.

J gene	V gene	CDR3 length	D gene	clone size	CDR3 protein	CDR3 DNA
TRBJ2-3	TRBV5-1	16	TRBD2	-	CASSPGGTSGTDTQYF	TGCGCCAGCAGCCCGGGGGGGACTAGCGGGACAGATACGCAGTATTTT
TRBJ2-1	TRBV18	16	-	-	CASSPLALPTHNEQFF	TGTGCCAGCTCACCCCTAGCCTTACCTACCCACAATGAGCAGTTCTTC
TRBJ2-7	TRBV7-2	17	TRBD2	-	CASTWGSGGLAAAEQYF	TGTGCCAGCACCTGGGGGAGCGGGGGCCTCGCTGCGGCCGAGCAGTACTTC
TRBJ2-2	TRBV5-8	15	-	-	CASSPGQRNTGELFF	TGTGCCAGCAGCCCCGGACAGAGGAACACCGGGGAGCTGTTTTTT
TRBJ1-5	TRBV6-1	17	TRBD1	-	CASSETGRSDGNQPQHF	TGTGCCAGCAGTGAGACAGGGAGATCAGATGGCAATCAGCCCCAGCATTTT
TRBJ2-1	TRBV5-6	15	-	-	CASSSGWPSYNEQFF	TGTGCCAGCAGCTCGGGGTGGCCCTCCTACAATGAGCAGTTCTTC
TRBJ1-5	TRBV13	15	-	-	CASSLRRGGNQPQHF	TGTGCCAGCAGCTTACGGAGAGGTGGCAATCAGCCCCAGCATTTT
TRBJ1-2	TRBV7-8	15	-	-	CASSPEPGKNYGYTF	TGTGCCAGCAGCCCCGAGCCAGGGAAAAACTATGGCTACACCTTC
TRBJ2-1	TRBV30	14	TRBD2	-	CACWAGDFYNEQFF	TGTGCCTGTTGGGCGGGGGACTTCTACAATGAGCAGTTCTTC
TRBJ1-6	TRBV5-6	15	-	few	CASSFFTAINSPLHF	TGTGCCAGCAGCTTCTTTACAGCAATTAATTCACCCCTCCACTTT
TRBJ2-3	TRBV28	15	TRBD2	-	CASSPTSGREDTQYF	TGTGCCAGCAGTCCAACTAGCGGGAGGGAGGATACGCAGTATTTT
TRBJ2-2	TRBV7-3	16	TRBD1	-	CASSAAGQGSYGELFF	TGTGCCAGCAGCGCTGCCGGACAGGGTAGCTACGGGGAGCTGTTTTTT
TRBJ1-1	TRBV30	14	-	-	CAWSPPKPLSWAFF	TGTGCCTGGAGTCCCCCGAAGCCTCTATCGTGGGCTTTCTTT
TRBJ1-1	TRBV21-1	14	-	-	CASSKESGVTEAFF	TGTGCCAGCAGCAAAGAGTCCGGGGTCACTGAAGCTTTCTTT
TRBJ1-4	TRBV28	11	-	-	CASNGAQKLFF	TGTGCCAGCAATGGGGCCCAAAAACTGTTTTTT
TRBJ1-2	TRBV4-3	15	TRBD1	-	CASSLADRTGNGYTF	TGCGCCAGCAGCCTTGCAGACAGGACAGGGAACGGCTACACCTTC
TRBJ2-2	TRBV19	15	TRBD2	-	CATGTSGYRSGELFF	TGTGCCACCGGGACTAGCGGATACCGTTCCGGGGAGCTGTTTTTT
TRBJ1-6	TRBV5-1	15	-	-	CASNAGEQVTSPLHF	TGCGCCAGCAACGCCGGGGAGCAGGTTACTTCACCCCTCCACTTT
TRBJ2-2	TRBV2	16	-	-	CASGASLGTHTGELFF	TGTGCCAGCGGCGCTAGCTTGGGGACTCACACCGGGGAGCTGTTTTTT
TRBJ2-3	TRBV29-1	13	TRBD2	-	CSVASGGPDTQYF	TGCAGCGTTGCTAGCGGGGGTCCAGATACGCAGTATTTT
TRBJ1-2	TRBV27	14	-	-	CASSTSVQGYGYTF	TGTGCCAGCAGTACCTCGGTCCAGGGCTATGGCTACACCTTC
TRBJ2-3	TRBV5-1	17	TRBD2	-	CASSPNPSGRSTDTQYF	TGCGCCAGCAGCCCCAATCCTAGCGGGAGAAGCACAGATACGCAGTATTTT
TRBJ2-3	TRBV4-1	14	-	-	CASSLDRFTDTQYF	TGCGCCAGCAGCCTAGACAGGTTCACAGATACGCAGTATTTT
TRBJ2-1	TRBV5-1	17	TRBD2	-	CASSPTGLAQVYNEQFF	TGCGCCAGCAGCCCGACGGGACTAGCGCAAGTTTACAATGAGCAGTTCTTC
TRBJ2-5	TRBV11-2	14	-	-	CASSLAQGRQTQYF	TGTGCCAGCAGCTTAGCCCAGGGGCGGCAGACCCAGTACTTC
TRBJ2-1	TRBV29-1	14	-	-	CSAERPRGYNEQFF	TGCAGCGCAGAGCGACCTAGGGGGTACAATGAGCAGTTCTTC
TRBJ2-5	TRBV21-1	16	-	-	CASSKGELAGVETQYF	TGTGCCAGCAGCAAAGGGGAACTAGCGGGAGTAGAGACCCAGTACTTC
TRBJ1-5	TRBV21-1	17	-	-	CASSPHQGVGDNQPQHF	TGTGCCAGCAGCCCCCATCAAGGGGTAGGGGACAATCAGCCCCAGCATTTT
TRBJ2-7	TRBV2	12	-	-	CASSDREYEQYF	TGTGCCAGCAGTGATCGGGAGTACGAGCAGTACTTC
TRBJ2-1	TRBV11-1	16	TRBD2	-	CASSLGGTRSNHEQFF	TGTGCCAGCAGCTTAGGAGGGACTAGGAGTAACCATGAGCAGTTCTTC
TRBJ1-5	TRBV28	12	-	once	CASSRVNQPQHF	TGTGCCAGCAGTCGGGTCAATCAGCCCCAGCATTTT
TRBJ1-5	TRBV6-2/TRBV6-3	13	-	-	CASSPQVYQPQHF	TGTGCCAGCAGCCCCCAGGTATACCAGCCCCAGCATTTT
TRBJ2-3	TRBV27	16	TRBD1	-	CASSRRTGGRKDTQYF	TGTGCCAGCAGTCGCCGGACAGGGGGTAGAAAAGATACGCAGTATTTT
TRBJ1-2	TRBV5-8	14	-	-	CASLRQAGNYGYTF	TGTGCCAGCCTTCGACAGGCTGGGAACTATGGCTACACCTTC
TRBJ2-3	TRBV5-4	15	TRBD2	-	CASSQYSGVEDTQYF	TGTGCCAGCAGCCAATACAGCGGGGTTGAAGATACGCAGTATTTT
TRBJ1-2	TRBV6-2/TRBV6-3	16	-	-	CASSPSMGRANYGYTF	TGTGCCAGCAGCCCCAGTATGGGCCGAGCTAACTATGGCTACACCTTC
TRBJ1-2	TRBV18	15	-	-	CASSPPSVDSHGYTF	TGTGCCAGCTCACCACCGTCTGTGGACAGTCATGGCTACACCTTC
TRBJ2-3	TRBV7-2	13	-	-	CASAAGLTDTQYF	TGTGCCAGCGCGGCGGGACTCACAGATACGCAGTATTTT
TRBJ2-5	TRBV12-5	16	TRBD2	-	CASGLMASGNKETQYF	TGTGCTAGTGGTTTGATGGCTAGCGGGAATAAAGAGACCCAGTACTTC
TRBJ2-3	TRBV6-5	14	TRBD2	-	CAGVAGGNTDTQYF	TGTGCCGGAGTCGCGGGAGGGAACACAGATACGCAGTATTTT
TRBJ1-1	TRBV11-3	16	TRBD1	-	CASSFGTGAMNTEAFF	TGTGCCAGCAGCTTTGGGACAGGGGCCATGAACACTGAAGCTTTCTTT
TRBJ1-1	TRBV5-6	16	-	-	CASSLGSVAPNTEAFF	TGTGCCAGCAGCTTGGGTTCGGTCGCCCCCAACACTGAAGCTTTCTTT
TRBJ2-3	TRBV24-1	14	-	-	CATSDGGGPDTQYF	TGTGCCACCAGTGACGGAGGGGGCCCAGATACGCAGTATTTT
TRBJ2-1	TRBV18	17	TRBD2	-	CASSPPIRAGGRDEQFF	TGTGCCAGCTCACCACCGATTAGAGCGGGAGGGAGGGATGAGCAGTTCTTC
TRBJ2-2	TRBV7-2	14	TRBD1	-	CASSTGVPTGELFF	TGTGCCAGCAGCACAGGGGTCCCCACCGGGGAGCTGTTTTTT